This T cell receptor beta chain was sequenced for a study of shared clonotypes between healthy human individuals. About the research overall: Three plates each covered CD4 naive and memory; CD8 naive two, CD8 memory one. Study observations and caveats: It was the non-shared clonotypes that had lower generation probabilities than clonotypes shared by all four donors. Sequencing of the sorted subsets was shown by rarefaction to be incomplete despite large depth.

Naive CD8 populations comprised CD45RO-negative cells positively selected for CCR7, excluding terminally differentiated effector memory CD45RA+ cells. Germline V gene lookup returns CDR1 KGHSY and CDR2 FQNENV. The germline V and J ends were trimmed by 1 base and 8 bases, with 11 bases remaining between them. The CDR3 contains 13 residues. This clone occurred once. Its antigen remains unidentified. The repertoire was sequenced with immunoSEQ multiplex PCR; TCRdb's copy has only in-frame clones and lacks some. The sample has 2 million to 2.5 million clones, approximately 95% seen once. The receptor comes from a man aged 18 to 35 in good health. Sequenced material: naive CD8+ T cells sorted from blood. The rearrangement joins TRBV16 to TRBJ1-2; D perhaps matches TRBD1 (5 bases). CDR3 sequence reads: CASSQFVGEGYTF. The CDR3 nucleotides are TGTGCCAGCAGCCAATTCGTAGGGGAAGGCTACACCTTC.